Listed below are T cell receptor beta chains from one sample, sequenced in a study of T cell changes during pregnancy in multiple sclerosis. Some clones are missing from TCRdb's copy, which holds only in-frame ones; the method was immunoSEQ multiplex PCR. Here the sample spans 70,000 or so clones, around 90% being singletons. The source material was CD4+ T cells from peripheral blood mononuclear cells, sampled after pregnancy. The receptors were sampled from a female donor with multiple sclerosis, enrolled in a pregnancy study. The CDR3 runs from the conserved cysteine through the conserved F or W. The D gene is left open where the match is weak. Clone size is not always given. Where it is, it says once, few, many or a class for expanded clones.

>TRBD1|TRBJ2-3|TRBV18|NA|18
CASSPRDRELYRTDTQYF
TGTGCCAGCTCACCACGGGACAGGGAGTTATATCGCACAGATACGCAGTATTTT
>NA|TRBJ2-3|TRBV5-1|NA|15
CASSFGFGGADTQYF
TGCGCCAGCAGCTTTGGTTTCGGGGGAGCGGATACGCAGTATTTT
>NA|TRBJ2-4|TRBV5-1|NA|15
CASSLVGAGEGIQYF
TGCGCCAGCAGCTTGGTCGGTGCAGGAGAGGGCATTCAGTACTTC
>TRBD1|TRBJ1-2|TRBV5-4|NA|15
CASSLQGARNYGYTF
TGTGCCAGCAGCTTACAGGGGGCGAGAAACTATGGCTACACCTTC
>NA|TRBJ1-2|TRBV7-2|NA|12
CASSLGSYGYTF
TGTGCCAGCAGCTTAGGGAGCTATGGCTACACCTTC
>NA|TRBJ2-7|TRBV5-6|NA|12
CASSFLSYEQYF
TGTGCCAGCAGCTTCCTTTCCTACGAGCAGTACTTC
>NA|TRBJ1-1|TRBV7-8|NA|14
CASSFAGMNTEAFF
TGTGCCAGCAGCTTCGCAGGGATGAACACTGAAGCTTTCTTT
>NA|TRBJ1-1|TRBV29-1|NA|11
CSVTGNTEAFF
TGCAGCGTAACAGGGAACACTGAAGCTTTCTTT
>NA|TRBJ1-2|TRBV5-8|NA|13
CASSTKGWRGYTF
TGTGCCAGCAGCACTAAGGGGTGGAGAGGCTACACCTTC
>TRBD2|TRBJ2-1|TRBV4-1|once|15
CASSQSPGLLDEQFF
TGCGCCAGCAGCCAATCACCGGGACTACTCGATGAGCAGTTCTTC
>NA|TRBJ2-2|TRBV5-6|NA|13
CASSLVEAGELFF
TGTGCCAGCAGCTTGGTCGAGGCCGGGGAGCTGTTTTTT
>TRBD2|TRBJ2-5|TRBV9|NA|15
CASSVGLAGGETQYF
TGTGCCAGCAGCGTTGGTCTTGCGGGGGGGGAGACCCAGTACTTC